This T cell receptor beta chain derives from a study of cytomegalovirus exposure and HLA in healthy donors (dated by TCRdb to between 2016 and 2019). Looking at the study overall: In an earlier analysis of roughly 590 of the donors, 276 Gb of sequence data and 117 million unique TCR beta sequences from roughly 200 million T cells were reported. The study profiled the T cell repertoires of 500 to 800 subjects by immunosequencing and related them to cytomegalovirus serostatus. A later analysis re-examined previously published TCR beta repertoires from more than 550 donors and added high-resolution HLA genotyping to investigate patterns of TCR occurrence. Every discovery cohort repertoire had been produced on one sequencing platform. Among about 400 genotyped donors of the cohort, an average of approximately 240,000 unique TCR beta nucleotide sequences was sequenced per donor, of which about 18% were non-productive. Donor age, sex, ethnicity and CMV serostatus were compiled alongside the repertoire data. The number of donors typed differed by locus, with roughly 620-640 for A, B, C, DRB1 and DQB1, roughly 520 for DQA1, 600 to 610 for DPA1, and over 400 for DPB1. The aim of the study was to test whether cataloging public T cell receptors could identify signatures of past pathogen exposure. The genetic ancestry cluster associated with self-reported Caucasian donors included over 65% of the roughly 400 genotyped donors. About 280 gigabases of sequencing data and 75 million to 85 million unique TCR sequences made up an early release that covered over 550 HLA-typed donors. High-throughput TCR immunosequencing, statistical association of individual TCRs with disease status, and machine learning were combined to predict cytomegalovirus infection status. Besides the first cohort of 500 to 700 subjects, a separate validation cohort made up of 120 different subjects was used. Genome-wide SNP genotypes for about 65% of the roughly 700 donors were used in a later genetic analysis, which treated that subset as a discovery cohort. Class I and class II HLA loci were covered by the typing at four-digit resolution. Because of strong linkage in the cohort, 5 or 6 DR-DQ haplotypes were treated as single units for association and clustering. To decide whether each TCR beta V gene segment behaved as functional or pseudogenic, an earlier analysis of 587 of the donors relied on high-throughput TCR beta sequencing. The later analysis used no new phenotypic data to find candidate immune exposures, relying instead on TCR beta sequences and their occurrence across donors. Findings and caveats that apply to the study as a whole: A cluster of highly shared sequence variants was judged likely to represent a technical artifact of the sequencing pipeline. The 87-base-pair reads could not distinguish some IMGT-functional V segments, including TRBV6-2 and TRBV6-3, so those segments were excluded. In a later analysis, HLA-associated TCR beta chains were found to be more clonally expanded and to have lower generation probabilities than equally common non-associated chains. In a later genetic analysis, fewer N-insertions in productive TCRs were reported among donors in an Asian-associated ancestry cluster than the roughly 700-donor mean. In a later genetic analysis, a missense DCLRE1C variant was associated with V-gene and J-gene trimming of TCR beta chains, and the association was replicated in an independent cohort. Only TCR beta chains were sequenced in this cohort, and the absence of alpha or paired-chain data limited detectable features. Linkage disequilibrium might explain the correlated functional status among segregating V segments, but an unknown experimental factor could not be excluded. The classifier was reported to diagnose cytomegalovirus status with high specificity and sensitivity in both the original cohort and the validation cohort. According to the authors, the approach could potentially be generalized to other disease states and immunological phenotypes. In vitro tests confirmed that a few of the cytomegalovirus-associated TCR beta chains recognize cytomegalovirus antigens. While some public TCRs were present in many individuals, most TCR sequences turned up only very rarely across donors. A later analysis found that TCR association rates varied across HLA loci, with DRB1 alleles showing the most associated TCRs and HLA-C alleles the fewest. Sequencing depth was assumed to be roughly uniform across donors in the presence/absence analyses, though that assumption may not hold. In a later analysis, most CMV-associated TCR beta chains were found to appear HLA-restricted, with HLA associations seemingly driven largely by CMV exposure. Immune exposure information for the cohort was limited to CMV serostatus. At a false discovery rate of 0.05, a later analysis linked some 17,000 TCR beta sequences to specific HLA alleles. In an earlier analysis of some 550 of the donors, most TCR beta V segments were observed in productive rearrangements about 87% or about 30% of the time, broadly matching IMGT annotations. A later analysis reported that several top co-occurrence clusters appeared linked to parvovirus B19, influenza, CMV and Epstein-Barr virus. HLA typing was unavailable for some donors at each locus, so association tests used only the typed subset. A further reported finding was that TCR beta sequences accurately predicted the HLA-A and HLA-B alleles for most subjects in the first cohort. Because counts were too low, 15 to 20 rarely observed V segments, including chromosome 9 orphons, were left out of the earlier analysis of a few hundred of the donors. When HLA alleles, especially DR and DQ, strongly co-occurred, attributing TCR associations to individual alleles was difficult. The study gave a list of 150 to 200 TCR beta chains associated with cytomegalovirus.

The cohort comprised 550 to 700 healthy bone marrow donors. At the time of sampling, all cohort members were nominally healthy, though unrecorded immune exposures were likely present. The donor tested CMV seropositive and was one of the 289 seropositive cohort members. Every donor gave a peripheral blood sample, and the peripheral blood mononuclear cells from that sample were used for TCR beta sequencing. The Qiagen DNeasy Blood Extraction Kit was used to extract genomic DNA from the blood cell samples. Receptor libraries were prepared by the immunoSEQ multiplex PCR assay. For the multiplex PCR, a mixture combining 60 forward primers for TCR Vbeta segments and 13 reverse primers for TCR Jbeta segments was used. The CDR3 region of rearranged TCR beta genes was amplified from genomic DNA by a multiplex PCR assay. Amplified TCR beta libraries were sequenced as 87-base-pair reads on the Illumina HiSeq System. From the authors' description of their analysis: In a later analysis, around 80 million unique TCR beta chains were counted across the roughly 610 repertoires, and roughly 9.9 million of these chains were shared by at least two donors. A nearest-neighbor algorithm error-corrected the raw reads and collapsed the reads into unique sequences, merging closely related sequences to remove PCR and sequencing errors. Alignment of CDR3 sequences to IMGT reference sequences was used to assign V, D and J gene segments. Each retained sequence needed at least a six-nucleotide match to both a V gene segment and a J gene segment. A rearrangement counted as productive if the CDR3 had no stop codons and remained in frame with V and J, and every other rearrangement counted as non-productive. CDR3 was defined according to IMGT convention as the region running from the second conserved V-encoded cysteine to the conserved J-encoded phenylalanine. The earlier analysis of a few hundred of the donors excluded any sequence lacking an unambiguous match to a single V gene segment. In an earlier analysis of roughly 600 of the donors, a V segment was called functional when productive rearrangements were above 56.7%, and segregating when the standard deviation between donors exceeded 5%. To diagnose cytomegalovirus status from the catalog of TCR beta chain sequences, a statistical classification framework was built. V and J gene assignment, in a later analysis, came from comparing TCR nucleotide sequences with IMGT/GENE-DB human TR gene sequences. A later analysis assigned CDR3 sequences and most-parsimonious VDJ recombination scenarios with the TCRdist pipeline. In a later analysis, each TCR beta chain was defined by its CDR3 amino acid sequence together with its V-gene family, and reads without a unique V-gene family were excluded. A later analysis removed 592 highly shared, low-generation-probability nucleotide sequences to deal with suspected cross-contamination and a sequencing artifact. In a later analysis, a clonal expansion index was calculated for each public chain from normalized within-repertoire ranks of inferred template counts. In a later analysis, generation probabilities were computed with a VDJ recombination model fitted to out-of-frame rearrangements, and the resulting probabilities were checked against IGoR. In a later analysis, TCR-TCR, TCR-HLA and TCR-CMV co-occurrence was scored with hypergeometric tests, and a repertoire-size bias correction was applied to TCR pairs. False discovery rates were estimated in a later analysis by permuting HLA or CMV assignments 20 times. In a later analysis, co-occurring TCRs were grouped using DBSCAN, and TCRdist sequence similarity was added for clustering within HLA-allele-positive subsets. Repertoires with fewer than 30,000 or more than 120,000 public chains, plus five repertoires with anomalous nucleotide sharing, were excluded from co-occurrence clustering. TCRdb provides this immuneACCESS table in a form limited to in-frame rearrangements. Some clones are lacking; in checked studies, under half of them reflect an unresolved V gene, and why the rest are absent is not known. The V and J calls and clone size were taken over from that table, and D and trimming were inferred from the DNA. This sample is represented by some 100,000 clones; about 79% of them were singletons. The ten largest account for about 3.1% of the sample.

For this clone: The specificity of this receptor is unknown. It has no much larger one-base neighbor in the sample; base qualities were not kept. Different DNA sequences within this sample yield the same CDR3.

The CDR3 numbers 14 residues from cysteine through phenylalanine. Left in the record is the CDR3 DNA by itself, 42 bases read in frame from the first base. Clipping removes 2 bases from V and 4 bases from J, with 3 as the unmatched junction base count. From the germline V gene, CDR1 is MGHRA and CDR2 is YSYEKL. Specimen: PBMCs. The receptor's source is a male donor in good health and CMV-seropositive. Recombination joined TRBV4-1 with TRBJ1-1, and TRBD1 aligns with 8 junction nucleotides. The CDR3 is CASSQKTGGTEAFF. The bases read TGCGCCAGCAGCCAAAAAACAGGGGGCACTGAAGCTTTCTTT.